These 20 T cell receptor beta chains originate from one sample sequenced in a study of shared clonotypes between healthy human individuals. Terminally differentiated effector memory CD45RA+ cells were left out of the naive CD8 fraction, which was CD45RO-negative and positively selected for CCR7. Repertoires were generated with immunoSEQ multiplex PCR, while TCRdb's copy carries only in-frame clones and drops some. Of around 2,100,000 clones in the sample, about 95% were seen once. Material: naive CD8+ T cells sorted from blood. Receptor source: a young man in good health.

This sequence joins TRBV6-1 and TRBJ1-5; tentatively, D is TRBD1 (6 bases). The length of the CDR3 is 17 residues. Germline CDR1 MNHNS, CDR2 SASEGT. V lost 1 base to trimming and J lost 1 base, with 14 bases between them. This CDR3 reads CASSEVTGTWSNQPQHF. CDR3 nucleotide sequence: TGTGCCAGCAGTGAAGTAACAGGGACCTGGAGCAATCAGCCCCAGCATTTT.

The genes are TRBV5-1 and TRBJ1-3; D is uncertain. The CDR3 sequence is 15 residues long. Trimming cost V 7 bases and J 0 bases, with 14 bases left between them. Germline V lookup: CDR1 SGHRS, CDR2 YFSETQ. CDR3 region: CASSFEGSSGNTIYF. The CDR3 DNA sequence: TGCGCCAGCTCCTTTGAGGGCAGCTCTGGAAACACCATATATTTT.

The chain has TRBV7-8 and TRBJ2-7; D tentatively reads TRBD1 or TRBD2 (5 bases each). This CDR3 is 15 amino acids long. Germline V gene data show CDR1 as SGHVS and CDR2 as FQNEAQ. With 4 bases removed from V and 2 bases from J, the gap between germline ends came to 15 bases. The CDR3 nucleotides are TGTGCCAGCAGCTCGGAATCCGGGGCAGCCTACGAGCAGTACTTC. This sequence encodes CASSSESGAAYEQYF.

The chain couples TRBV2 to TRBJ2-7, with D unclear. CDR1 is SNHLY, CDR2 FYNNEI, per germline. The CDR3 is made up of 13 amino acids. Trimming took off 3 bases at V and 3 bases at J, with 9 bases between the two ends. The CDR3 sequence is CASSEGFDYEQYF. The CDR3 DNA is TGTGCCAGCAGTGAGGGCTTTGACTACGAGCAGTACTTC.

J is TRBJ2-3 and V is TRBV7-9; weak D call: TRBD2 (6 bases). Germline assignment: CDR1 SEHNR and CDR2 FQNEAQ (reference sequence). The CDR3 is 13 residues long. V shed 4 bases and J shed 6 bases, with 11 bases lying between them. CDR3 nucleotides: TGTGCCAGCAGCTCGGGGGAGAGGGATACGCAGTATTTT. This gives the protein CASSSGERDTQYF.

V gene TRBV6-5 combines with J gene TRBJ2-1; D is undetermined. The length of the CDR3 is 15 residues. V lost 6 bases, J lost 0 bases, and 12 bases lay in between. The V gene's germline CDR1 is MNHEY and CDR2 SVGAGI. CDR3 in DNA: TGTGCCAGCAGCCAAGGTTGGAGCTCCTACAATGAGCAGTTCTTC. This translates into CASSQGWSSYNEQFF.

The genes are TRBV30 and TRBJ1-6; D uncertain. The CDR3 has 12 residues. Trimming shortened V by 1 base and J by 11 bases, and 9 bases separated the two germline ends. Germline CDR1 and CDR2: GTSNPN and SVGIG (reference sequence). The CDR3 spells CAWSASAAPLHF. CDR3 nucleotides: TGTGCCTGGAGTGCCTCGGCGGCACCCCTCCACTTT.

The chain carries TRBV9 and TRBJ2-3; the D call may be TRBD1 or TRBD2 (6 bases each). The germline gives CDR1 SGDLS, CDR2 YYNGEE. Trimming stripped 3 bases from V and 7 bases from J, with 9 bases between. The CDR3 totals 12 residues. DNA of the CDR3: TGTGCCAGCAGCGAGGGGGGAAATACGCAGTATTTT. Translation gives CASSEGGNTQYF. Looking up the rest from reference TRBV9 and TRBJ2-3 gives the full variable domain: DSGVTQTPKHLITATGQRVTLRCSPRSGDLSVYWYQQSLDQGLQFLIQYYNGEERAKGNILERFSAQQFPDLHSELNLSSLELGDSALYFCASSEGGNTQYFGPGTRLTVL.

The rearrangement uses TRBV9 and TRBJ2-3; TRBD2 aligns across 8 bases. With V trimmed by 3 bases and J by 5 bases, 11 bases remained unmatched. CDR3 length: 16 residues. CDR1 and CDR2 (germline): SGDLS, YYNGEE. CDR3 sequence reads: CASSEYGLAGQDTQYF. In DNA form, the CDR3 reads TGTGCCAGCAGCGAGTACGGACTAGCAGGTCAAGATACGCAGTATTTT. Combining the CDR3 with reference TRBV9 and TRBJ2-3 gives the whole variable domain DSGVTQTPKHLITATGQRVTLRCSPRSGDLSVYWYQQSLDQGLQFLIQYYNGEERAKGNILERFSAQQFPDLHSELNLSSLELGDSALYFCASSEYGLAGQDTQYFGPGTRLTVL.

The genes are TRBV28 and TRBJ1-1, with TRBD1 matching 8 bases. Germline CDR1 reads MDHEN; CDR2 reads SYDVKM. V lost 3 bases, J lost 4 bases, and 4 bases stayed unmatched. This CDR3 region has 14 residues. Here the CDR3 DNA reads TGTGCCAGCAGTTTTCCGGACAGGGCCACTGAAGCTTTCTTT. It codes for CASSFPDRATEAFF.

The V call is TRBV5-4, the J call TRBJ1-2, with D unresolved. Trimming left V 2 bases short and J 4 bases short, with 18 bases between. CDR1 and CDR2 (germline): SGHNT, YYREEE (reference sequence). The CDR3 runs 16 residues. The DNA for the CDR3 is TGTGCCAGCAGCTTAGGTAGTTACATCGAACCCTATGGCTACACCTTC. Its translation: CASSLGSYIEPYGYTF.

The chain recombines TRBV29-1 with TRBJ2-7, with 8 bases matching TRBD1. The CDR3 length is 14 residues. V was pared by 1 base and J by 1 base, with 3 bases of the junction left unmatched. CDR1 is SQVTM, CDR2 ANQGSEA, per germline. CDR3 loop: CSVEGTGLSYEQYF. CDR3 nucleotide sequence: TGCAGCGTTGAAGGGACAGGGCTTTCCTACGAGCAGTACTTC.

This clone was recorded only once. The gene calls are TRBV7-9 and TRBJ1-5; D gene unclear. V was cut by 3 bases and J by 4 bases, with 19 bases left in between. This CDR3 contains 17 residues. Per the germline V gene, CDR1 is SEHNR and CDR2 is FQNEAQ (reference sequence). CDR3 residues: CASSLVGGGIGNQPQHF. The CDR3 DNA sequence: TGTGCCAGCAGCTTGGTTGGTGGTGGGATAGGTAATCAGCCCCAGCATTTT.

The chain joins TRBV19 to TRBJ1-1; D might be TRBD1 (6 bases). Germline CDR1 is LNHDA and CDR2 is SQIVND (reference sequence). CDR3 length: 15 amino acids. V lost 7 bases and J 1 base, leaving 16 bases between the germline ends. The CDR3 sequence is CASTIQRTANTEAFF. Written as DNA, the CDR3 is TGTGCCAGTACAATTCAGAGGACAGCGAACACTGAAGCTTTCTTT.

This rearrangement joins TRBV5-1 to TRBJ2-1, with TRBD2 matching 9 bases. Germline values: CDR1 SGHRS, CDR2 YFSETQ. This CDR3 comprises 18 residues. Trimming cost V 8 bases and J 5 bases; bases outside gene matches: 20. CDR3: CARRRLAGQNPRNNEQFF. The DNA for the CDR3 is TGCGCCAGAAGACGGCTAGCGGGACAAAACCCGAGAAACAATGAGCAGTTCTTC.

This clone appeared a single time. V gene TRBV30 combines with J gene TRBJ1-2; no clear D gene. The V end was cut by 4 bases, the J end by 8 bases, with 17 bases between. CDR3 length: 13 amino acids. Germline CDR1 and CDR2: GTSNPN and SVGIG (reference sequence). CDR3 bases: TGTGCCTGGACGTCCTACCCACCTGGGGGCTACACCTTC. It codes for CAWTSYPPGGYTF.

This clone was found once. This sequence joins TRBV27 and TRBJ2-1; TRBD1 matches 7 bases. V shed 7 bases and J 7 bases; nucleotides not matched to a gene: 22. The CDR3 extends over 18 amino acids. Germline CDR1 MNHEY, CDR2 SMNVEV (reference sequence). CDR3 loop: CASTLLAVAGGVSNEQFF. The CDR3 DNA reads as TGTGCCAGCACCCTACTCGCGGTGGCAGGGGGAGTGTCGAATGAGCAGTTCTTC.

This clone has just one count. Other DNA sequences within the sample encode an identical CDR3. The chain is built from TRBV9 and TRBJ1-5; TRBD1 matches 7 bases. CDR3 length: 15 amino acids. V lost 0 bases, J lost 1 base, and 1 base stayed unmatched. Germline lookup yields CDR1 SGDLS and CDR2 YYNGEE. The CDR3 spells CASSVGDSSNQPQHF. CDR3 DNA sequence: TGTGCCAGCAGCGTAGGGGACAGCAGCAATCAGCCCCAGCATTTT.

This chain links TRBV4-1 with TRBJ1-5, with D unclear. This CDR3 comprises 16 residues. Germline V gene data show CDR1 as MGHRA and CDR2 as YSYEKL. Trimming cost V 2 bases and J 7 bases, with 18 bases left between them. The CDR3 sequence is CASSQRWAGTIQPQHF. CDR3 in DNA: TGCGCCAGCAGCCAAAGGTGGGCGGGTACCATACAGCCCCAGCATTTT.

J is TRBJ2-2 and V is TRBV27, with D uncertain. Germline V gene data show CDR1 as MNHEY and CDR2 as SMNVEV (reference sequence). The CDR3 loop spans 15 amino acids. The V and J ends lost 3 bases and 5 bases respectively, with 13 bases between them. The CDR3: CASSFGFYKTGELFF. The CDR3 DNA reads as TGTGCCAGCAGTTTTGGGTTTTATAAGACCGGGGAGCTGTTTTTT.